The clone carrying this T cell receptor beta chain showed up just a few times. Its specificity is unknown. A multiplex PCR was run with 60 Vbeta primers and 13 Jbeta primers. Sequencing used immunoSEQ multiplex PCR; TCRdb keeps in-frame clones, though not all of them. The sample holds 150,000 to 200,000 clones; approximately 67% are singletons and the top ten take roughly 2.9%. This entry belongs to a study of cytomegalovirus exposure and HLA in healthy donors. Looking at the study overall: Drawn from HLA-typed donors, 80 million to 100 million unique TCRs were held in an early data release. Study-wide results and limits: Reports showed the classifier diagnosing cytomegalovirus status with high specificity and sensitivity. Some V segments, including TRBV6-2 and TRBV6-3, were excluded as indistinguishable. The authors later found TCR association rates varying by HLA locus, with DRB1 most and HLA-C fewest.

V was clipped by 3 bases and J by 8 bases, with 13 bases between them. Germline CDR1 reads MRHNA; CDR2 reads SNTAGT. This CDR3 spans 14 amino acids. This TCR derives from a middle-aged man in good health and CMV-seronegative. This chain connects TRBV6-4 to TRBJ2-2; D is possibly TRBD1 (5 bases). Material: PBMCs. The CDR3 DNA reads TGTGCCAGCAGTGAGACTTACAGGCTAGGGGAGCTGTTTTTT. It encodes CASSETYRLGELFF.